Given below is one T cell receptor beta chain in context. TCR beta CDR3 regions were amplified from RNA transcripts. When the TCR CDR3 underwent first-round RT-PCR, the HTBI primer set was used. TCRdb re-analysed the multiplex PCR reads in MiXCR, keeping a single row per CDR3 protein. The data contain some 200,000 distinct CDR3 sequences, around 17% of them singletons. This sample was taken from a study of T cells in Graves' hyperthyroidism and ophthalmopathy. Germline V gene data show CDR1 as MNHEY and CDR2 as SVGEGT. The length of the CDR3 is 16 residues. V gave up 4 bases and J gave up 4 bases; unmatched junction bases: 10.

This chain links TRBV6-2 or TRBV6-3 with TRBJ2-1, with TRBD2 matching 7 bases. Sequenced input: blood. This sequence was found in a woman in her fifties or sixties with Graves' hyperthyroidism. In DNA form, the CDR3 reads TGTGCCAGCAGTTCACAGACTAGCCATTGGTACAATGAGCAGTTCTTC. Amino acids: CASSSQTSHWYNEQFF.